The rows below give T cell receptor beta chains drawn from one sample of a study of lymphopenia after photon versus proton radiotherapy. TCRdb's table, derived via immunoSEQ multiplex PCR, lists solely in-frame clones and lacks some. This sample yields about 20,000 clones, of which about nine tenths are seen a single time; approximately 9.4% belongs to the top ten. The sequencing here drew on peripheral blood, taken from a patient treated with proton-based radiotherapy. These receptor sequences come from a woman in her 70s with pancreatic cancer. Some clones in this sample may be carry-over from other donors' samples. Both conserved end residues are part of each CDR3. A D gene is named only where the DNA matches it firmly. Clone size appears in some rows only: once, few, many, or a class for an expanded clone.

TRBV19,.,.,TRBJ1-1,TGTGCCAGTAGTATGTCCAGGAACACTGAAGCTTTCTTT,CASSMSRNTEAFF
TRBV28,once,TRBD1,TRBJ1-1,TGTGCCAGCAGCCCACAGGGGGTCAACACTGAAGCTTTCTTT,CASSPQGVNTEAFF
TRBV5-6,.,.,TRBJ1-2,TGTGCCAGCAGCTTGGGGGAGGGCTACACCTTC,CASSLGEGYTF
TRBV6-5,.,.,TRBJ2-1,TGTGCCAGTTCAAACGTGTCCCCCGGGCGGAATGAGCAGTTCTTC,CASSNVSPGRNEQFF
TRBV12-5,.,.,TRBJ2-1,TGTGCTAGTGGTTTTTTCTCGGGGCATGAGCAGTTCTTC,CASGFFSGHEQFF
TRBV27,.,TRBD1,TRBJ1-1,TGTGCCAGCAGTTCCCCAGCGGGGACAGGAAAAATTGAAGCTTTCTTT,CASSSPAGTGKIEAFF
TRBV6-5,.,TRBD2,TRBJ2-1,TGTGCCAGCAGTGAGCGGGGGGAGGGTGAGCAGTTCTTC,CASSERGEGEQFF
TRBV5-1,.,.,TRBJ1-1,TGCGCCAGCAGCTATTCACGGAACACTGAAGCTTTCTTT,CASSYSRNTEAFF
TRBV7-9,.,TRBD2,TRBJ2-1,TGTGCCAGCAGCAAAGGGACTAGCGGGAACCACTACAATGAGCAGTTCTTC,CASSKGTSGNHYNEQFF
TRBV5-6,.,TRBD1,TRBJ2-4,TGTGCCAGCAGCTTGGTGGGACAGTGGAGTTTCGACGCCAAAAACATTCAGTACTTC,CASSLVGQWSFDAKNIQYF
TRBV19,once,TRBD2,TRBJ2-5,TGTGCCAGTAGTATAGCGACTAGCGGGAGTCCGGCCCAAGAGACCCAGTACTTC,CASSIATSGSPAQETQYF
TRBV7-3,.,.,TRBJ2-6,TGTGCCAGCAGCTTAACGTCTGGGGCCAACGTCCTGACTTTC,CASSLTSGANVLTF
TRBV10-3,.,TRBD1,TRBJ2-7,TGTGCCATCAGCCTGGGACAGGGGGCCGACGAGCAGTACTTC,CAISLGQGADEQYF
TRBV7-9,.,.,TRBJ1-6,TGTGCCAGCAGCTTAAGCAACCAGGGCTTTGGATCACCCCTCCACTTT,CASSLSNQGFGSPLHF
TRBV5-1,.,TRBD2,TRBJ2-1,TGCGCCAGCAGCTTGACTAGCGGGACAATAAACAATGAGCAGTTCTTC,CASSLTSGTINNEQFF
TRBV19,.,.,TRBJ2-3,TGTGCCAGTAGTCTCGGACTCCTAGATACGCAGTATTTT,CASSLGLLDTQYF
TRBV6-5,.,.,TRBJ2-7,TGTGCCAGCAGTCGAACCGGGTACTACGAGCAGTACTTC,CASSRTGYYEQYF
TRBV2,once,TRBD1,TRBJ1-2,TGTGCCAGCAGCGAACAGGGGGGGGACTATGGCTACACCTTC,CASSEQGGDYGYTF
TRBV28,.,.,TRBJ2-3,TGTGCCAGCAGTGAGCCTAGCACAGATACGCAGTATTTT,CASSEPSTDTQYF
TRBV4-1,.,.,TRBJ1-2,TGCGCCAGCAGCCAAGATAATTGGGCTCAAACGGACAGAGCTAACTATGGCTACACCTTC,CASSQDNWAQTDRANYGYTF
TRBV5-5,few,TRBD1,TRBJ1-5,TGTGCCAGCAGCCCGGGACAGAATAGCAATCAGCCCCAGCATTTT,CASSPGQNSNQPQHF
TRBV18,.,.,TRBJ1-3,TGTGCCAGCTCACCACGGGACACCAGCTCTGGAAACACCATATATTTT,CASSPRDTSSGNTIYF